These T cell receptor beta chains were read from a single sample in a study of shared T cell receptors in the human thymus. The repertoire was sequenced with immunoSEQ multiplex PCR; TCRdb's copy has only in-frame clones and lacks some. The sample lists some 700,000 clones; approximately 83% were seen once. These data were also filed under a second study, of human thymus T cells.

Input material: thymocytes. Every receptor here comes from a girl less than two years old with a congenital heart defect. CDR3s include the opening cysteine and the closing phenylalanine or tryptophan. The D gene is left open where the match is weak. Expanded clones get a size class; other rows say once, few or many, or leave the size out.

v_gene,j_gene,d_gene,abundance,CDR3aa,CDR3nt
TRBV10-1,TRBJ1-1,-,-,CASSLGENTEAFF,TGCGCCAGCAGCCTAGGGGAGAACACTGAAGCTTTCTTT
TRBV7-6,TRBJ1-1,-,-,CASSLVVGAWEGNTEAFF,TGTGCCAGCAGCTTAGTAGTGGGGGCGTGGGAAGGGAACACTGAAGCTTTCTTT
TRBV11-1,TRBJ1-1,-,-,CASSSEYRDTEAFF,TGTGCCAGCAGCTCAGAGTACAGAGACACTGAAGCTTTCTTT
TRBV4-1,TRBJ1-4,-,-,CASSQGKGTNEKLFF,TGCGCCAGCAGCCAAGGGAAGGGGACTAATGAAAAACTGTTTTTT
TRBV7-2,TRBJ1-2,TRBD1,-,CASSFDRGFDYGYTF,TGTGCCAGCAGCTTCGACAGGGGATTTGACTATGGCTACACCTTC
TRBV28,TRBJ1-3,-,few,CASSLFPRGGPVGNTIYF,TGTGCCAGCAGTTTATTTCCCCGGGGAGGGCCTGTTGGAAACACCATATATTTT
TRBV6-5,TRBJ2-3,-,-,CASGWRRITDTQYF,TGTGCCAGCGGCTGGAGGAGAATCACAGATACGCAGTATTTT
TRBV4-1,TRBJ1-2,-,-,CASSPWDTKDGYTF,TGCGCCAGCAGCCCGTGGGACACCAAGGATGGCTACACCTTC
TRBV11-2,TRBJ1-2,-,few,CASSLVKWGTGLDGYTF,TGTGCCAGCAGCTTAGTGAAGTGGGGTACAGGGCTCGACGGCTACACCTTC
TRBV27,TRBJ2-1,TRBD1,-,CASLLSGTAYNEQFF,TGTGCCAGCCTTCTCTCCGGGACAGCGTACAATGAGCAGTTCTTC